The 9 T cell receptor beta chains presented below share a single source sample, sequenced in a study of identical twins. TCRdb processed the 5' RACE reads anew with MiXCR; each CDR3 protein has one entry. The table shows about 890,000 distinct CDR3 sequences, with 9% to 15% occurring only once. The same sample was also studied in work on yellow fever vaccine responses in identical twins.

The sequenced sample consisted of PBMCs. Receptors originate from a woman aged 18-30 years in good health.

V is TRBV5-6 and J is TRBJ2-7; D is uncertain. CDR3 length: 14 residues. V lost 0 bases, J lost 3 bases, and 10 bases lay in between. Germline CDR1 SGHDT, CDR2 YYEEEE. CDR3: CASSLAGKNYEQYF. The CDR3 nucleotides read TGTGCCAGCAGCTTGGCAGGAAAGAACTACGAGCAGTACTTC.

This clonotype was seen only a few times. V gene TRBV20-1 combines with J gene TRBJ2-5; TRBD1 might be the D (5 bases). This CDR3 spans 14 amino acids. Between the trimmed V and J ends, which lost 6 bases and 5 bases, there was a span of 19 bases. The V gene's germline CDR1 is DFQATT and CDR2 SNEGSKA (reference sequence). The chain's CDR3 is CSAHHPGSLETQYF. DNA of the CDR3: TGCAGTGCACACCACCCAGGGTCTTTGGAGACCCAGTACTTC.

This clonotype was found many times. V and J are TRBV5-1 and TRBJ1-1, with 7 positions matching TRBD1. V lost 4 bases, J lost 0 bases, and 3 bases stayed unmatched. CDR3 length equals 14 residues. The V gene's germline CDR1 is SGHRS and CDR2 YFSETQ. CDR3 loop: CASSQQGLNTEAFF. Written as DNA, the CDR3 is TGCGCCAGCAGCCAACAGGGGTTGAACACTGAAGCTTTCTTT.

With regard to this clonotype: With a much larger clone just one base away, this may be a read error. V is TRBV7-2 and J is TRBJ2-1; TRBD2 matches 7 bases. The CDR3 runs 14 residues. V lost 1 base, J lost 4 bases, and 1 base stayed unmatched. Germline V gives CDR1 SGHTA, CDR2 FQGNSA. In DNA form, the CDR3 reads TGTGCCAGCAGCTTAGGGACTAGATACAATGAGCAGTTCTTC. Amino acid sequence: CASSLGTRYNEQFF.

This clonotype has a count of ten or more. The V call is TRBV12-3 or TRBV12-4, the J call TRBJ2-3; D call uncertain. Trimming stripped 6 bases from V and 5 bases from J, with 6 bases between. The CDR3 runs to 11 residues. The DNA of the CDR3 is TGTGCCAGCAGCTTCGTAGATACGCAGTATTTT. This sequence encodes CASSFVDTQYF.

The chain uses TRBV9 and TRBJ2-5, with TRBD1 matching over 7 bases. The CDR3 has 19 residues. CDR1 and CDR2 (germline): SGDLS, YYNGEE. The trim removed 3 bases at V and 5 bases at J, leaving 22 bases unmatched. The CDR3 sequence is CASSASISFVRGHGETQYF. The CDR3 DNA is TGTGCCAGCAGCGCATCAATATCGTTCGTAAGGGGGCACGGGGAGACCCAGTACTTC.

The chain combines TRBV4-1 with TRBJ2-3, with a possible D match to TRBD1 (6 bases). From germline, CDR1 is MGHRA and CDR2 YSYEKL. The germline V and J ends were trimmed by 1 base and 5 bases, with 19 bases remaining between them. This CDR3 comprises 17 residues. The CDR3: CASSQGWGPREGDTQYF. Here the CDR3 DNA reads TGCGCCAGCAGCCAAGGGTGGGGGCCCCGAGAAGGAGATACGCAGTATTTT.

V and J are TRBV12-3 or TRBV12-4 and TRBJ2-1; 10 nucleotides align to TRBD1. The CDR3 has 14 amino acids. V lost 8 bases, J lost 4 bases, and 5 bases stayed unmatched. CDR3 in amino acids: CASGRGQGYNEQFF. CDR3 DNA: TGTGCCAGCGGTCGGGGACAGGGGTACAATGAGCAGTTCTTC.

At least ten counts were recorded for this clonotype. CDR3 DNA sequence: TGTGCCAGCAGCTCGACAGGGGGCTCGGACACAGATACGCAGTATTTT. The encoded protein is CASSSTGGSDTDTQYF. This sequence joins TRBV7-9 and TRBJ2-3; 10 nucleotides align to TRBD1. CDR3 length: 16 amino acids. V lost 4 bases, J lost 2 bases, and 6 bases stayed unmatched. Germline V lookup: CDR1 SEHNR, CDR2 FQNEAQ (reference sequence).